The 2 T cell receptor beta chains reported below all come from one sample, sequenced in a study of brain T cells in children with intractable seizures. Generated by immunoSEQ multiplex PCR, the TCRdb table keeps only in-frame clones and is missing some. The sample yields around 80,000 clones, approximately 89% seen once. This sample comprised peripheral blood, obtained at surgery. The receptors shown here come from a girl aged 2 to 10 with Rasmussen encephalitis and intractable seizures.

In this sample, this clone turned up once. The chain joins TRBV20-1 to TRBJ2-3; D unclear. The CDR3 spans 11 residues. Trimming left V 2 bases short and J 8 bases short, with 8 bases between. Germline V CDR1 and CDR2: DFQATT, SNEGSKA (reference sequence). The CDR3 coding sequence is TGCAGTGCTAGATCTAGTGGTACGCAGTATTTT. As protein: CSARSSGTQYF.

V and J are TRBV7-9 and TRBJ1-4, with no clear D. Trimming removed 4 bases from V and 0 bases from J, with 6 bases in between. Germline V CDR1 and CDR2: SEHNR, FQNEAQ (reference sequence). The CDR3 consists of 14 residues. The CDR3 nucleotides are TGTGCCAGCAGCTCGCAGCCAACTAATGAAAAACTGTTTTTT. This translates into CASSSQPTNEKLFF. Full variable domain (rest looked up from reference TRBV7-9 and TRBJ1-4): DTGVSQNPRHKITKRGQNVTFRCDPISEHNRLYWYRQTLGQGPEFLTYFQNEAQLEKSRLLSDRFSAERPKGSFSTLEIQRTEQGDSAMYLCASSSQPTNEKLFFGSGTQLSVL.